This record covers a single T cell receptor beta chain. V was clipped by 4 bases and J by 0 bases; unmatched bases: 4. Looked up from germline, CDR1 is SGDLS and CDR2 is YYNGEE. The CDR3 consists of 15 residues. The data derive from a study of cytomegalovirus exposure and HLA in healthy donors. PCR employed 60 Vbeta and 13 Jbeta primers. Measured with immunoSEQ multiplex PCR; TCRdb has only the in-frame clones, and not every one. Among over 85,000 clones listed, 55% to 80% were seen once. Sequenced sample: PBMCs. V usage is TRBV9 and J usage is TRBJ2-7, with 10 bases aligning to TRBD2. The clonotype originates from a man aged 40-50 years in good health and CMV-seronegative. CDR3: CASSPGTSASYEQYF. CDR3 coding DNA: TGTGCCAGCAGCCCCGGGACTAGCGCCTCCTACGAGCAGTACTTC.